Listed below are T cell receptor beta chains from one sample, sequenced in a study of blood T cell repertoires in COVID-19. The method was immunoSEQ multiplex PCR; TCRdb's version includes in-frame clones alone and lacks a portion of them. Here the sample spans 95,000 to 150,000 clones, 80% to 85% being singletons. Sequenced input: PBMCs or T cells enriched from blood (not recorded which). All receptors derive from a woman aged 25 to 39 who had recovered from COVID-19. The CDR3 runs from the conserved cysteine through the conserved F or W. The D gene is left open where the match is weak. Some rows mark clone size as missing; the rest say once, few, many or name a class of expanded clone.

d_gene	v_gene	abundance	j_gene	CDR3aa	CDR3nt
NA	TRBV24-1	NA	TRBJ2-1	CATSDPYPARVNEQFF	TGTGCCACCAGTGACCCTTATCCGGCCAGGGTCAATGAGCAGTTCTTC
NA	TRBV2	NA	TRBJ1-6	CASKPVGVGDSPLHF	TGTGCCTCTAAACCCGTCGGGGTAGGCGATTCACCCCTCCACTTT
NA	TRBV28	NA	TRBJ1-6	CASSSWGTTSGPLHF	TGTGCCAGCAGTTCCTGGGGCACCACCTCGGGACCCCTCCACTTT
NA	TRBV28	NA	TRBJ1-1	CASAGMTEAFF	TGTGCCAGCGCGGGGATGACTGAAGCTTTCTTT
NA	TRBV3-1/TRBV3-2	few	TRBJ1-6	CASSQGQGYLHF	TGTGCCAGCAGCCAAGGGCAGGGCTACCTCCACTTT
NA	TRBV5-1	NA	TRBJ1-1	CASSLAAGATEAFF	TGCGCCAGCAGCTTGGCCGCCGGAGCCACTGAAGCTTTCTTT
NA	TRBV7-3	NA	TRBJ2-5	CASSTRSGFQETQYF	TGTGCCAGCAGCACGCGTAGCGGATTCCAAGAGACCCAGTACTTC
NA	TRBV5-1	NA	TRBJ2-7	CASSSTGVGEQYF	TGCGCCAGCAGCTCTACGGGAGTGGGGGAGCAGTACTTC
NA	TRBV10-3	NA	TRBJ1-1	CAISETGSNTEAFF	TGTGCCATCAGTGAGACAGGAAGTAACACTGAAGCTTTCTTT
TRBD1	TRBV3-1/TRBV3-2	NA	TRBJ1-1	CASSQDGTEAEAFF	TGTGCCAGCAGCCAAGACGGGACAGAGGCTGAAGCTTTCTTT
TRBD2	TRBV14	NA	TRBJ2-7	CASSRSGINEQYF	TGTGCCAGCAGCCGTAGCGGGATCAACGAGCAGTACTTC
NA	TRBV7-2	NA	TRBJ1-5	CASSLNWGGYSNQPQHF	TGTGCCAGCAGCTTAAACTGGGGAGGGTATAGCAATCAGCCCCAGCATTTT
NA	TRBV6-5	NA	TRBJ2-5	CASSYSSPGVETQYF	TGTGCCAGCAGTTACTCGTCTCCGGGAGTGGAGACCCAGTACTTC
NA	TRBV6-2/TRBV6-3	few	TRBJ2-3	CASSSNTDTQYF	TGTGCCAGCAGTTCTAACACAGATACGCAGTATTTT
NA	TRBV18	NA	TRBJ1-2	CASSPQQGDNYGYTF	TGTGCCAGCTCACCACAACAGGGAGATAACTATGGCTACACCTTC
NA	TRBV28	NA	TRBJ1-1	CASSLEGARAFF	TGTGCCAGCAGTTTGGAGGGTGCGAGGGCTTTCTTT
TRBD1	TRBV11-2	NA	TRBJ2-2	CASSPGQGFTGELFF	TGTGCCAGCAGCCCGGGACAGGGATTCACCGGGGAGCTGTTTTTT
TRBD2	TRBV7-2	NA	TRBJ2-5	CASSSGLAGVGETQYF	TGTGCCAGCAGCTCGGGACTAGCGGGAGTCGGGGAGACCCAGTACTTC
NA	TRBV7-2	NA	TRBJ2-3	CASSPPGVRSTDTQYF	TGTGCCAGCAGCCCCCCGGGTGTTCGGAGCACAGATACGCAGTATTTT
NA	TRBV7-6	NA	TRBJ2-3	CASSLSPRDLASTDTQYF	TGTGCCAGCAGCTTATCGCCGCGGGACCTTGCTAGCACAGATACGCAGTATTTT
NA	TRBV11-3	few	TRBJ2-2	CASSFGRGGTGELFF	TGTGCCAGCAGCTTCGGCCGGGGAGGCACCGGGGAGCTGTTTTTT
NA	TRBV27	NA	TRBJ2-3	CASRALVSTDTQYF	TGTGCCAGCAGGGCCCTGGTAAGCACAGATACGCAGTATTTT
TRBD2	TRBV4-3	NA	TRBJ2-3	CASSQDLAGGPDTQYF	TGCGCCAGCAGCCAAGATCTAGCGGGAGGGCCGGATACGCAGTATTTT
TRBD1	TRBV5-6	NA	TRBJ1-1	CASSEGASAEAFF	TGTGCCAGCAGCGAGGGGGCAAGTGCTGAAGCTTTCTTT
NA	TRBV6-5	NA	TRBJ2-2	CATRSENTGELFF	TGTGCCACGAGGAGCGAGAACACCGGGGAGCTGTTTTTT
TRBD1	TRBV30	NA	TRBJ1-1	CAGRARGPVMNTEAFF	TGTGCCGGCCGGGCCAGGGGGCCGGTAATGAACACTGAAGCTTTCTTT
NA	TRBV7-2	NA	TRBJ1-2	CASRGGLDYGYTF	TGTGCCAGCCGCGGGGGCTTGGACTATGGCTACACCTTC
NA	TRBV6-6	NA	TRBJ1-6	CASSERDNSPLHF	TGTGCCAGCAGTGAGCGGGATAATTCACCCCTCCACTTT
TRBD2	TRBV5-1	NA	TRBJ2-2	CASKGLAAAGELFF	TGCGCCAGCAAAGGACTAGCCGCAGCCGGGGAGCTGTTTTTT
NA	TRBV5-5	NA	TRBJ1-3	CASSLGSGSGNTIYF	TGTGCCAGCAGCTTGGGCTCGGGCTCTGGAAACACCATATATTTT
TRBD1	TRBV27	few	TRBJ2-5	CASSSLDRVRETQYF	TGTGCCAGCAGTTCCCTGGACAGGGTTCGAGAGACCCAGTACTTC
NA	TRBV11-3	NA	TRBJ2-3	CASSLGGLVGTQYF	TGTGCCAGCAGCTTAGGGGGACTCGTCGGTACGCAGTATTTT
NA	TRBV9	NA	TRBJ2-3	CASSVGPGGPDTQYF	TGTGCCAGCAGCGTAGGACCCGGGGGACCAGATACGCAGTATTTT
NA	TRBV7-9	NA	TRBJ1-5	CASSLSHQPQHF	TGTGCCAGCAGCTTATCTCATCAGCCCCAGCATTTT
TRBD1	TRBV28	NA	TRBJ2-3	CASSPGTGTLTDTQYF	TGTGCCAGCAGCCCCGGGACAGGGACACTCACAGATACGCAGTATTTT
TRBD2	TRBV27	NA	TRBJ2-1	CASSSPGLAGVPSNEQFF	TGTGCCAGCAGTTCCCCGGGACTAGCGGGAGTCCCTTCCAATGAGCAGTTCTTC
TRBD1	TRBV3-1/TRBV3-2	NA	TRBJ2-5	CASLLGTGGAETQYF	TGTGCCAGCCTCCTGGGGACAGGGGGCGCAGAGACCCAGTACTTC
NA	TRBV7-5	NA	TRBJ1-5	CVRSLPDGRRLYSNQPQHF	TGTGTCAGAAGCTTACCCGATGGTCGCAGGTTATATAGCAATCAGCCCCAGCATTTT
TRBD1	TRBV5-1	NA	TRBJ2-3	CASSLRSTGNTDTQYF	TGCGCCAGCAGCTTAAGATCGACAGGGAACACAGATACGCAGTATTTT
TRBD2	TRBV4-3	NA	TRBJ2-3	CASSQVPGGGADTQYF	TGCGCCAGCAGCCAAGTCCCGGGGGGGGGCGCAGATACGCAGTATTTT
TRBD1	TRBV3-1/TRBV3-2	NA	TRBJ1-4	CASSRYRDRGEKLFF	TGTGCCAGCAGCCGCTACCGGGACAGGGGTGAAAAACTGTTTTTT
TRBD1	TRBV18	NA	TRBJ2-1	CASSPTLDRVPPEQFF	TGTGCCAGCTCACCAACCTTAGACAGGGTTCCCCCAGAGCAGTTCTTC
TRBD2	TRBV4-1	NA	TRBJ2-1	CASSQERLAGPERFF	TGCGCCAGCAGCCAAGAGCGACTAGCGGGCCCAGAGCGGTTCTTC
TRBD2	TRBV4-3	NA	TRBJ2-7	CASSQDAGEMPYEQYF	TGCGCCAGCAGCCAAGATGCGGGGGAAATGCCCTACGAGCAGTACTTC
NA	TRBV6-5	NA	TRBJ1-2	CASSLTQSYGYTF	TGTGCCAGCTCCCTTACCCAGTCCTATGGCTACACCTTC
TRBD2	TRBV9	NA	TRBJ2-3	CASSAQGLAGGLRGTDTQYF	TGTGCCAGCAGCGCACAGGGACTAGCGGGAGGGCTTCGGGGCACAGATACGCAGTATTTT
TRBD1	TRBV5-1	NA	TRBJ1-4	CASSGGQVRNNEKLFF	TGCGCCAGCAGCGGCGGACAGGTCCGGAATAATGAAAAACTGTTTTTT
TRBD2	TRBV18	NA	TRBJ2-5	CASSPPSGRGETQYF	TGTGCCAGCTCACCCCCTAGCGGGAGAGGCGAGACCCAGTACTTC
TRBD1	TRBV27	NA	TRBJ2-1	CASSRAGTGGNEQFF	TGTGCCAGCAGTAGAGCGGGGACAGGGGGGAATGAGCAGTTCTTC
NA	TRBV30	NA	TRBJ2-7	CALGRDILYEQYF	TGTGCCCTCGGCCGGGACATCCTCTACGAGCAGTACTTC
NA	TRBV19	NA	TRBJ1-2	CASSILQGGYTF	TGTGCCAGTAGTATACTGCAGGGTGGCTACACCTTC